The entry below gives a single TCR beta chain sequence along with its context. This sample was taken from a study of shared T cell receptors in the human thymus. From germline, CDR1 is SGHTA and CDR2 FQGNSA. This CDR3 is built from 15 residues. Germline trimming cut 4 bases from V and 2 bases from J; bases unmatched to any gene: 5. Here immunoSEQ multiplex PCR was the method, and the copy in TCRdb shows in-frame clones only, minus some. The sample lists about 380,000 clones; 95% were seen once. The sequence was obtained from a human donor. The chain joins TRBV7-2 to TRBJ2-7, with 10 bases lining up with TRBD2. Sample: thymocytes. In DNA, the CDR3 is TGTGCCAGCAGCTCCAGCGGGAGGGTTCCCTACGAGCAGTACTTC. It yields the protein CASSSSGRVPYEQYF.